This TCR beta chain was observed in a study of T cell changes during pregnancy in multiple sclerosis. Data came from immunoSEQ multiplex PCR; TCRdb stores just in-frame clones and leaves some out. The data hold roughly 30,000 clones, with 88% observed a single time. CDR1 is SGHTA and CDR2 is FQGTGA in the germline V gene. CDR3 length: 14 residues. V was pared by 5 bases and J by 4 bases, with 11 bases between. This TCR was recovered from a female donor in good health, enrolled as a control in a pregnancy study. The specimen comprised CD4+ T cells from peripheral blood mononuclear cells, sampled in the first trimester of pregnancy. The genes are TRBV7-3 and TRBJ2-2; a weak D match, TRBD1 (5 bases). CDR3: CASSPYRSTGELFF. In DNA form, the CDR3 reads TGTGCCAGCAGCCCGTACAGGAGCACCGGGGAGCTGTTTTTT.